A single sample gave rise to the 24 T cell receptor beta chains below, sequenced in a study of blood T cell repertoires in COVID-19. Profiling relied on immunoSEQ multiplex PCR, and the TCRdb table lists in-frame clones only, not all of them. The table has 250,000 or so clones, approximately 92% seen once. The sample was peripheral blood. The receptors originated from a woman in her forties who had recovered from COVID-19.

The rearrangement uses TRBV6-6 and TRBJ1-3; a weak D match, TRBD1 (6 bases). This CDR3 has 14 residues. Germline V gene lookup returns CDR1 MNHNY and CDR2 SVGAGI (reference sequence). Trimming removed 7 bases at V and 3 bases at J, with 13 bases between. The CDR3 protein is CASKDWGHGNTIYF. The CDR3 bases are TGTGCCAGCAAGGATTGGGGGCATGGAAACACCATATATTTT.

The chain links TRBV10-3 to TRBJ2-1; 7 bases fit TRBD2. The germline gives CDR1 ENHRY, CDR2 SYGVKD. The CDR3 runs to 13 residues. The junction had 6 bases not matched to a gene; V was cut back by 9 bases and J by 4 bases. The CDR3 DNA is TGTGCCATGGCGGGACTATCGTACAATGAGCAGTTCTTC. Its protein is CAMAGLSYNEQFF.

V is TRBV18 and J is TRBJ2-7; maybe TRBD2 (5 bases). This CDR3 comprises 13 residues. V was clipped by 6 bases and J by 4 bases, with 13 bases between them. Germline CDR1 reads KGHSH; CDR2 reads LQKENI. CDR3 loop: CASSPGPGYEQYV. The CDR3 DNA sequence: TGTGCCAGCTCCCCCGGTCCGGGATACGAGCAGTACGTC.

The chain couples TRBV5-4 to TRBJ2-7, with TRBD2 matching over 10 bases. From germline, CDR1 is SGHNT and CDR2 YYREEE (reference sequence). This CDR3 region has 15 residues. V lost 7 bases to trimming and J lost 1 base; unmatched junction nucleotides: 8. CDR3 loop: CASRLAGVPSYEQYF. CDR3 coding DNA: TGTGCCAGCCGCCTAGCGGGGGTGCCTTCCTACGAGCAGTACTTC.

The CDR3 sequence is CASSFQAGFAKNIQYF. As DNA, the CDR3 is TGTGCCAGCAGCTTCCAAGCAGGCTTTGCCAAAAACATTCAGTACTTC. This sequence joins TRBV7-9 and TRBJ2-4; D remains unclear. This CDR3 is 16 amino acids long. Trimming left V 3 bases short and J 1 base short, with 13 bases between. Germline CDR1 and CDR2: SEHNR and FQNEAQ (reference sequence).

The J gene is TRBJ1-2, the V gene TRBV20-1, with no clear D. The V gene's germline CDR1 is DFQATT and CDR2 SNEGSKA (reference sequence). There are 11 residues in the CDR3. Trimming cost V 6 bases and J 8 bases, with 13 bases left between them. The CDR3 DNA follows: TGCAGTGCCCAGTTTTGGGAGGGCTACACCTTC. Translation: CSAQFWEGYTF.

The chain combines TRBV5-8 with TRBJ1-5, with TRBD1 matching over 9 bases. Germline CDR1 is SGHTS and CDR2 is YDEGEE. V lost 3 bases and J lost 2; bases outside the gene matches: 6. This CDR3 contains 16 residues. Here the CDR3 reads CASSSGQGKGNQPQHF. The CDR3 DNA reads TGTGCCAGCAGCTCAGGACAGGGGAAGGGCAATCAGCCCCAGCATTTT.

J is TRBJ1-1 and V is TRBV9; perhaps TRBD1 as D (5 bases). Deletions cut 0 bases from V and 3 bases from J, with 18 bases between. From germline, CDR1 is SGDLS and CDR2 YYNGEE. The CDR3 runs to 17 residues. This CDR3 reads CASSVGGAGRWDTEAFF. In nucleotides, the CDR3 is TGTGCCAGCAGCGTAGGGGGTGCAGGGAGGTGGGACACTGAAGCTTTCTTT.

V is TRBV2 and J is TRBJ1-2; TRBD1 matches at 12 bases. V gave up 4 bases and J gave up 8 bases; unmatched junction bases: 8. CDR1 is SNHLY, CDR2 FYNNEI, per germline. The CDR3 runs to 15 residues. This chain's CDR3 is CASSVVGQGASGYTF. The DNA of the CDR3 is TGTGCCAGCAGTGTCGTGGGACAGGGGGCGAGCGGCTACACCTTC.

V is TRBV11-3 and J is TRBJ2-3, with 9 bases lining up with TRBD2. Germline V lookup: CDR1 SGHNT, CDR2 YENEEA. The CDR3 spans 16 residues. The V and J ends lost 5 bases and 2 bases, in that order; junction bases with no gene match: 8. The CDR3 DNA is TGTGCCAGCAGCACAAGAGAGCGGGAGGTCACAGATACGCAGTATTTT. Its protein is CASSTREREVTDTQYF.

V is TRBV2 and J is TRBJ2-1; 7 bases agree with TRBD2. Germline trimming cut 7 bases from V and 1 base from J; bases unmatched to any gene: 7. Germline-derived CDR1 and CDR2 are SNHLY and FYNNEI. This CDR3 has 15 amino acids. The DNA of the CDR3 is TGTGCCAGCAAACTTGGGGGGGGGTCCTACAATGAGCAGTTCTTC. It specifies CASKLGGGSYNEQFF.

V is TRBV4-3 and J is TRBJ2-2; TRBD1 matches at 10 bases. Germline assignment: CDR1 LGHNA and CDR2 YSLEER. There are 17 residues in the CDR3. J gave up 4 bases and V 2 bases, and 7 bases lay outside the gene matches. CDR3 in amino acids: CASSQYGQGDFTGELFF. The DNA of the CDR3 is TGCGCCAGCAGCCAATATGGACAGGGGGACTTCACCGGGGAGCTGTTTTTT.

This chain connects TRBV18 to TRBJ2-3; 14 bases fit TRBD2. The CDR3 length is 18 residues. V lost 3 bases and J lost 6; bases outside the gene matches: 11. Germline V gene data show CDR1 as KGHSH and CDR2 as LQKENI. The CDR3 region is CASSPQAMGLAGADTQYF. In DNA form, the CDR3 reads TGTGCCAGCTCACCCCAGGCGATGGGACTAGCGGGAGCGGATACGCAGTATTTT.

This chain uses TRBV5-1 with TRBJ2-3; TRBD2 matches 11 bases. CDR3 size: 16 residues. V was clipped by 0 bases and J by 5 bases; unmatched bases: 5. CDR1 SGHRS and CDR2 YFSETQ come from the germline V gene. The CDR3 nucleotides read TGCGCCAGCAGCTTGGGGCTAGCGGGGGGAAGAGATACGCAGTATTTT. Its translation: CASSLGLAGGRDTQYF.

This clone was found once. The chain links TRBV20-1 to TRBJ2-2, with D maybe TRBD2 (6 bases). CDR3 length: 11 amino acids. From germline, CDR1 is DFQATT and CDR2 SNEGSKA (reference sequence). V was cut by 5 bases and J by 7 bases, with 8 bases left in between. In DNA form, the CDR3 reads TGCAGTGCTTTGGAGGGCGGGGAGCTGTTTTTT. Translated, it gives CSALEGGELFF.

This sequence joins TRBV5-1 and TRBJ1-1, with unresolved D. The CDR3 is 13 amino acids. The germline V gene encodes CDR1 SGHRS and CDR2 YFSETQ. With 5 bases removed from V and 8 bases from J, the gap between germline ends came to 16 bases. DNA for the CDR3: TGCGCCAGCAGTAAACGGGAGGATTGGGAAGCTTTCTTT. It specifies CASSKREDWEAFF.

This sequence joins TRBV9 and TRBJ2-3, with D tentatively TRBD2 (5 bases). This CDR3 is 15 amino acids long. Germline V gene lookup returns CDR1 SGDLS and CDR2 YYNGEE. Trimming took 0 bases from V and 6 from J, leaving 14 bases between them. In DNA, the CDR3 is TGTGCCAGCAGCGTAGGTGTGGGAGTGAGGGATACGCAGTATTTT. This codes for CASSVGVGVRDTQYF.

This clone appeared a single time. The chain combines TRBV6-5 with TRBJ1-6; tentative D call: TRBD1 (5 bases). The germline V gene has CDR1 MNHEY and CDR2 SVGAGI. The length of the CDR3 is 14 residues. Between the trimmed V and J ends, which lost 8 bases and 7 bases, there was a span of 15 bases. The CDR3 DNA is TGTGCCAGCGGAAGGGGACTAAGAAATTCACCCCTCCACTTT. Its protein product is CASGRGLRNSPLHF.

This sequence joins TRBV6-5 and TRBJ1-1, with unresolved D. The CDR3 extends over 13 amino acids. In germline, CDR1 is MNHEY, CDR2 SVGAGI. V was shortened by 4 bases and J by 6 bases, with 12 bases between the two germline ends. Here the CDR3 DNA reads TGTGCCAGCAGTTTACATAGCGGGGCTGAAGCTTTCTTT. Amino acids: CASSLHSGAEAFF.

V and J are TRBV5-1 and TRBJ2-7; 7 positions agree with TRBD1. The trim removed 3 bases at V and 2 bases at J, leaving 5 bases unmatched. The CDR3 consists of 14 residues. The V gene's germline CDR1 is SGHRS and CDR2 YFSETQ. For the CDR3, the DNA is TGCGCCAGCAGCTGGGGGACAGAAGCCTACGAGCAGTACTTC. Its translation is CASSWGTEAYEQYF.

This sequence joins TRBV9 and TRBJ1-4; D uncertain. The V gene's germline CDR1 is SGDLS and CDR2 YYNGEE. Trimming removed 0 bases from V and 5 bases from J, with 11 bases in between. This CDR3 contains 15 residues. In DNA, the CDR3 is TGTGCCAGCAGCGTAGATAGCAGAACCAATGAAAAACTGTTTTTT. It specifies CASSVDSRTNEKLFF.

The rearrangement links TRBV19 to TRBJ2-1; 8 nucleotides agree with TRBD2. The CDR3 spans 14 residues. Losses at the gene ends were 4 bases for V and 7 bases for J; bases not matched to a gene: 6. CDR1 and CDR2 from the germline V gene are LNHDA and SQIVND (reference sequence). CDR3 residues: CASSRAGALNEQFF. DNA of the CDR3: TGTGCCAGTAGTAGAGCGGGAGCCCTTAATGAGCAGTTCTTC.

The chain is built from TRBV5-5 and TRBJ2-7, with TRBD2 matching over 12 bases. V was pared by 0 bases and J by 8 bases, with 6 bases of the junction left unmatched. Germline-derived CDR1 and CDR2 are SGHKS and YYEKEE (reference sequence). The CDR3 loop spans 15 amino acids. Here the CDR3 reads CASSLETSGSFQQYV. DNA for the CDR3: TGTGCCAGCAGCTTGGAGACTAGCGGGAGTTTCCAGCAGTACGTC.

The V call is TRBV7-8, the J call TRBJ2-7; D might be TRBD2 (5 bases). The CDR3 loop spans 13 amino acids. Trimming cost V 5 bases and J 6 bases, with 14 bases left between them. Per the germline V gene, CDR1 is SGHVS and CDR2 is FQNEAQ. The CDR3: CASSPQEDLEQYV. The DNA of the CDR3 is TGTGCCAGCAGCCCCCAGGAGGACCTCGAGCAGTACGTC.